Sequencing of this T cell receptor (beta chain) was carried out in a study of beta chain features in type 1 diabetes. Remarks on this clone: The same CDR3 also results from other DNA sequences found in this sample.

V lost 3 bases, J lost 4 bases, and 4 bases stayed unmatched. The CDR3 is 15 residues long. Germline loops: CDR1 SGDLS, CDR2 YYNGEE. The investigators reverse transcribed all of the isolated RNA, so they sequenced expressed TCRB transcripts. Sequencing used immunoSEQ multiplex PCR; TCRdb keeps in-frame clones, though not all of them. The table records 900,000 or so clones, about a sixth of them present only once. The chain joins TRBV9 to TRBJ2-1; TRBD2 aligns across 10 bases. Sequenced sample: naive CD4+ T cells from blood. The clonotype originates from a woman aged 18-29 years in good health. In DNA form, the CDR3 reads TGTGCCAGCAGCGAGGGACTAGCGTCTTACAATGAGCAGTTCTTC. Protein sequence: CASSEGLASYNEQFF.